These T cell receptor beta chains were read from a single sample in a study of PD-L1 blockade in urothelial cancer. The repertoire was sequenced with immunoSEQ multiplex PCR; TCRdb's copy has only in-frame clones and lacks some. The data hold roughly 45,000 clones, with nearly 90% observed a single time. The sample was PBMCs, taken around atezolizumab (anti-PD-L1) treatment. The receptors here all came from a man between 60 and 75 years old with urothelial cancer. CDR3s include the opening cysteine and the closing phenylalanine or tryptophan. The order of the fields is V gene, J gene, clone size, D gene, CDR3 protein, CDR3 DNA. The D gene is left open where the match is weak. Rows may omit the clone size; those that give it use once, few, many or a size class.

TRBV6-6	TRBJ1-5	.	.	CASLSGWIGQPQHF	TGTGCCAGCCTCTCGGGGTGGATAGGTCAGCCCCAGCATTTT
TRBV28	TRBJ1-2	.	TRBD1	CASSRRFRDRVYGYTF	TGTGCCAGCAGTCGCCGCTTCCGGGACAGGGTCTATGGCTACACCTTC
TRBV6-5	TRBJ2-7	.	TRBD1	CASSGDRSSYEQYF	TGTGCCAGCAGTGGGGACAGGTCATCCTACGAGCAGTACTTC
TRBV30	TRBJ1-5	.	.	CAWTPGTADQPQHF	TGTGCCTGGACCCCCGGGACTGCAGATCAGCCCCAGCATTTT
TRBV28	TRBJ1-6	few	.	CASRLPGIGSYNSPLHF	TGTGCCAGCAGACTACCAGGGATTGGGTCCTATAATTCACCCCTCCACTTT
TRBV5-4	TRBJ1-1	.	.	CASRGERGQNTEAFF	TGTGCCAGCAGGGGAGAGCGGGGACAAAACACTGAAGCTTTCTTT
TRBV5-1	TRBJ2-3	.	.	CATNPGTSTDTQYF	TGCGCCACCAACCCCGGGACAAGTACAGATACGCAGTATTTT
TRBV7-2	TRBJ1-3	once	.	CASSLVATGSSGNTIYF	TGTGCCAGCAGCTTAGTGGCAACAGGGAGCTCTGGAAACACCATATATTTT
TRBV13	TRBJ1-6	.	TRBD1	CASSGGQGLYNSPLHF	TGTGCCAGCAGCGGGGGACAGGGCCTCTATAATTCACCCCTCCACTTT
TRBV4-1	TRBJ1-2	.	TRBD1	CASSQEGTGVGGYTF	TGCGCCAGCAGCCAAGAAGGGACAGGGGTGGGTGGCTACACCTTC
TRBV7-9	TRBJ1-1	few	.	CASSLGHRDIETEAFF	TGTGCCAGCAGCTTAGGCCACCGGGACATCGAGACTGAAGCTTTCTTT
TRBV18	TRBJ1-1	.	.	CASSPRALLGSDTEAFF	TGTGCCAGCTCACCACGCGCTCTCCTGGGCTCGGACACTGAAGCTTTCTTT
TRBV2	TRBJ1-3	.	TRBD1	CATGTDGNTIYF	TGTGCCACCGGGACAGATGGAAACACCATATATTTT
TRBV28	TRBJ2-4	.	.	CASSSLGPQNIQYF	TGTGCCAGCAGTTCGTTGGGCCCCCAAAACATTCAGTACTTC
TRBV6-5	TRBJ1-6	.	TRBD1	CASSYSRRQGKPLHF	TGTGCCAGCAGTTACTCGAGGCGACAGGGAAAACCCCTCCACTTT
TRBV7-6	TRBJ2-4	.	TRBD1	CASSSSQGEGGIQYF	TGTGCCAGCAGCTCGTCTCAGGGGGAAGGGGGCATTCAGTACTTC
TRBV9	TRBJ1-2	.	.	CASSLSGAGYGYTF	TGTGCCAGCAGCCTATCAGGGGCCGGCTATGGCTACACCTTC
TRBV14	TRBJ2-7	.	TRBD1	CASSHRQGLYEQYF	TGTGCCAGCAGCCATCGACAGGGCCTTTACGAGCAGTACTTC
TRBV7-8	TRBJ1-3	few	.	CASSPQGNTIYF	TGTGCCAGCAGCCCTCAGGGAAACACCATATATTTT
TRBV14	TRBJ2-3	.	TRBD2	CASSQPSLAGGPDTQYF	TGTGCCAGCAGCCAACCCAGCCTAGCGGGGGGCCCAGATACGCAGTATTTT
TRBV7-8	TRBJ2-3	.	TRBD1	CASSYDLFGTGGADTQYF	TGTGCCAGCAGCTACGACCTTTTTGGGACAGGGGGAGCAGATACGCAGTATTTT
TRBV5-7	TRBJ1-4	.	.	CASSLARTGTNEKLFF	TGTGCCAGCAGCTTGGCGCGTACGGGAACTAATGAAAAACTGTTTTTT
TRBV7-9	TRBJ2-7	.	.	CASSTYRAEQYF	TGTGCCAGCAGCACCTACAGGGCCGAGCAGTACTTC
TRBV4-2	TRBJ2-1	.	.	CASSQEGSAAYNEQFF	TGTGCCAGCAGCCAAGAGGGTAGCGCAGCCTACAATGAGCAGTTCTTC
TRBV6-5	TRBJ2-7	.	TRBD1	CASSYPGTGTYEQYF	TGTGCCAGCAGTTACCCCGGGACAGGTACCTACGAGCAGTACTTC
TRBV14	TRBJ2-7	.	TRBD1	CASSYRGPVEQYF	TGTGCCAGCAGTTACAGGGGGCCGGTTGAGCAGTACTTC
TRBV4-2	TRBJ2-3	.	TRBD2	CASSQASGGNTDTQYF	TGTGCCAGCAGCCAAGCTAGCGGGGGGAACACAGATACGCAGTATTTT
TRBV6-4	TRBJ1-2	.	TRBD1	CASSQTGSPNYGYTF	TGTGCCAGCAGCCAGACAGGGTCACCTAACTATGGCTACACCTTC
TRBV7-6	TRBJ2-5	once	TRBD2	CASSWGLAGGQETQYF	TGTGCCAGCAGCTGGGGACTAGCGGGGGGCCAAGAGACCCAGTACTTC
TRBV6-1	TRBJ2-7	once	.	CASRMTVPYEQYF	TGTGCCAGCAGGATGACAGTCCCCTACGAGCAGTACTTC
TRBV10-1	TRBJ2-2	.	TRBD1	CASSDGRGRGGTGELFF	TGCGCCAGCAGTGATGGCAGGGGGCGAGGCGGGACCGGGGAGCTGTTTTTT
TRBV2	TRBJ1-2	.	.	CASSEKGLYYGYTF	TGTGCCAGCAGTGAAAAGGGGCTCTACTATGGCTACACCTTC
TRBV11-3	TRBJ1-1	.	TRBD1	CASSSSGQGAGAFF	TGTGCCAGCAGCTCCAGTGGACAGGGGGCGGGAGCTTTCTTT
TRBV5-3	TRBJ1-5	.	.	CARSALDRGQPQHF	TGTGCCAGAAGCGCCCTCGATAGGGGTCAGCCCCAGCATTTT
TRBV7-3	TRBJ2-3	.	TRBD2	CASSLSSGVSDTQYF	TGTGCCAGCAGCTTGTCTAGCGGGGTTTCAGATACGCAGTATTTT
TRBV19	TRBJ1-4	.	.	CASSWQASNEKLFF	TGTGCCAGTAGTTGGCAGGCGTCTAATGAAAAACTGTTTTTT
TRBV14	TRBJ2-3	.	TRBD2	CASSRGLAGRTDTQYF	TGTGCCAGCAGCAGAGGACTAGCGGGTCGCACAGATACGCAGTATTTT
TRBV7-9	TRBJ1-3	.	.	CASSLLNTANSGNTIYF	TGTGCCAGCAGCTTGTTGAACACAGCAAACTCTGGAAACACCATATATTTT
TRBV7-2	TRBJ2-7	.	TRBD1	CASSLVGFRTGGSYEQYF	TGTGCCAGCAGCTTAGTGGGGTTCCGGACAGGGGGTTCCTACGAGCAGTACTTC
TRBV7-6	TRBJ2-7	.	TRBD2	CASSLSLAGGAYEQYF	TGTGCCAGCAGCTTATCGTTAGCGGGGGGCGCCTACGAGCAGTACTTC
TRBV7-8	TRBJ2-7	.	.	CASSLIEISPEQYF	TGTGCCAGCAGCTTAATCGAGATATCTCCAGAGCAGTACTTC
TRBV2	TRBJ2-5	.	TRBD2	CASSEASGAQETQYF	TGTGCCAGCAGTGAGGCTAGCGGGGCCCAAGAGACCCAGTACTTC
TRBV5-4	TRBJ2-7	.	TRBD1	CASSLGQGAGYYEQYF	TGTGCCAGCAGCTTGGGCCAGGGGGCTGGTTACTACGAGCAGTACTTC
TRBV7-9	TRBJ2-7	.	.	CASSTRGRQGYDEQYF	TGTGCCAGCAGCACTAGAGGTAGGCAGGGGTACGACGAGCAGTACTTC
TRBV6-5	TRBJ2-3	.	.	CASSYSGGGRLTDF	TGTGCCAGCAGTTACTCGGGGGGTGGCAGGTTGACGGATTTT
TRBV9	TRBJ2-1	.	.	CASSVGQGRYNEQFF	TGTGCCAGCAGCGTAGGGCAGGGAAGGTACAATGAGCAGTTCTTC
TRBV5-4	TRBJ1-2	medium-sized	.	CAIGGVASGSYGYTF	TGTGCCATAGGCGGCGTTGCCAGTGGATCGTATGGCTACACCTTC
TRBV7-3	TRBJ2-1	once	TRBD2	CASSLKRGDNEQFF	TGTGCCAGCAGCTTAAAACGGGGGGACAATGAGCAGTTCTTC
TRBV11-3	TRBJ1-1	.	.	CASSPRTYGTEAFF	TGTGCCAGCAGCCCACGGACATATGGCACTGAAGCTTTCTTT
TRBV5-1	TRBJ1-4	.	.	CASSGQPATNEKLFF	TGCGCCAGCAGCGGACAGCCAGCAACTAATGAAAAACTGTTTTTT
TRBV19	TRBJ1-2	.	TRBD1	CASSIDLDVTLTGRGDGYTF	TGTGCCAGTAGTATAGATCTTGACGTGACTCTGACAGGGCGCGGTGATGGCTACACCTTC
TRBV30	TRBJ1-6	.	TRBD1	CAWQDRGDSPLHF	TGTGCCTGGCAAGACAGGGGCGATTCACCCCTCCACTTT
TRBV30	TRBJ2-3	.	.	CAWSVPGSTQYF	TGTGCCTGGAGTGTCCCAGGGTCGACGCAGTATTTT